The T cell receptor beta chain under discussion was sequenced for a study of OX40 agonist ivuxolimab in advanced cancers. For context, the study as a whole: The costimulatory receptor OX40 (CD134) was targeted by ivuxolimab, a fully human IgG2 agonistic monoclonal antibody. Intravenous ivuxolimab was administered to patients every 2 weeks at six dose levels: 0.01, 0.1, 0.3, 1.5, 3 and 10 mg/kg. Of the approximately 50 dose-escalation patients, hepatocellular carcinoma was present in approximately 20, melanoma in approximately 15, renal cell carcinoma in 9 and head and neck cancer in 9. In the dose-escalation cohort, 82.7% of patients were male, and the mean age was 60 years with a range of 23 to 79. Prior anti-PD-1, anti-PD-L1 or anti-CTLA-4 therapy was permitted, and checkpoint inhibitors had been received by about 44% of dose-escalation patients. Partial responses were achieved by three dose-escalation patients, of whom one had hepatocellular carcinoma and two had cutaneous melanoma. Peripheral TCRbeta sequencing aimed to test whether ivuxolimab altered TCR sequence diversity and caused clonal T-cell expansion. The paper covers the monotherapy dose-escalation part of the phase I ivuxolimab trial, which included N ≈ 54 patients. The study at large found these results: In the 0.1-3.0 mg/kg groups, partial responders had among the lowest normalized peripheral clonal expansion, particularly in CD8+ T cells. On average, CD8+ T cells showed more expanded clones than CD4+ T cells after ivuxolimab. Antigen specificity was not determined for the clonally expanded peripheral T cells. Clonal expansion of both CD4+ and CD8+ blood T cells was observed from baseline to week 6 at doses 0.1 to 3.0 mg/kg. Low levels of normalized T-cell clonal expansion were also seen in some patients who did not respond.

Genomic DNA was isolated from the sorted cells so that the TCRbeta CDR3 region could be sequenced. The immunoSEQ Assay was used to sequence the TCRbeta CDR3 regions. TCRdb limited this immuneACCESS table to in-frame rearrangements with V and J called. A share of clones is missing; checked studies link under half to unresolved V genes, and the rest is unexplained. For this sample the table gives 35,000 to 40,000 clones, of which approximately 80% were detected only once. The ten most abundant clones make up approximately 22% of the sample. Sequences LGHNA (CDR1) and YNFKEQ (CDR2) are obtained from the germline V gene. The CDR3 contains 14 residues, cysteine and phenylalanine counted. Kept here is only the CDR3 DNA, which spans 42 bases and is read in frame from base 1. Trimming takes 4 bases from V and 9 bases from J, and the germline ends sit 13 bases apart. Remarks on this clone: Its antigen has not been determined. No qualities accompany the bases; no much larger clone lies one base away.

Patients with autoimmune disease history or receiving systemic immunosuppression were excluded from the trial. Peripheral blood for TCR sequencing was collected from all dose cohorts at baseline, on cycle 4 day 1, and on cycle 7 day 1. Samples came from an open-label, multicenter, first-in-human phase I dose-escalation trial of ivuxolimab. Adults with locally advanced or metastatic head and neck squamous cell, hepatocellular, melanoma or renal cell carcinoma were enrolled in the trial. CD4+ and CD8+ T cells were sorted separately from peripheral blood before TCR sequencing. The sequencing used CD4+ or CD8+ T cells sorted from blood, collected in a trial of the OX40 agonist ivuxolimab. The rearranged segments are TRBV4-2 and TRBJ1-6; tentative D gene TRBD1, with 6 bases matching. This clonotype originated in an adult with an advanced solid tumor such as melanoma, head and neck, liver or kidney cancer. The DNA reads TGTGCCAGCAGCCCACAGGGAGGAGGTTCACCCCTCCACTTT. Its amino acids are CASSPQGGGSPLHF.